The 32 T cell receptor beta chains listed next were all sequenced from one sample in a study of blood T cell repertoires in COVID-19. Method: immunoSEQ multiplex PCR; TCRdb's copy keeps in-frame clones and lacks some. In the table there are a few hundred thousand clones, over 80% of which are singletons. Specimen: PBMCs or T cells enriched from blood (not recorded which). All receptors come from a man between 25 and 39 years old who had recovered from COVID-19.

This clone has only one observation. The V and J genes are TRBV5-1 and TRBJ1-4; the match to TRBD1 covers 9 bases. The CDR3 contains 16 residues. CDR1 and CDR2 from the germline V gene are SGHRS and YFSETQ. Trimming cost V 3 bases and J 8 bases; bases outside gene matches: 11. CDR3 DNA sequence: TGCGCCAGCAGCTGGGGATTGACAGGGGGTCGGGAAAAACTGTTTTTT. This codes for CASSWGLTGGREKLFF.

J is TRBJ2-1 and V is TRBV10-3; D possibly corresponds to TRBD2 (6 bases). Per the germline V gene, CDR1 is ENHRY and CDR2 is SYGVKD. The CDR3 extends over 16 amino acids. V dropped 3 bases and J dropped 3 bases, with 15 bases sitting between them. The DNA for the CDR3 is TGTGCCATCAGTGACCCCACTCGGGGGTACTACAATGAGCAGTTCTTC. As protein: CAISDPTRGYYNEQFF.

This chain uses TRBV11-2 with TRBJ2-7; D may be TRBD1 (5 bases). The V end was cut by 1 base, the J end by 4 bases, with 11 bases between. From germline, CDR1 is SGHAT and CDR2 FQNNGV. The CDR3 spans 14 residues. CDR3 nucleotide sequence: TGTGCCAGCAGCTTAGGACAGTCCTATTACGAGCAGTACTTC. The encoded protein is CASSLGQSYYEQYF.

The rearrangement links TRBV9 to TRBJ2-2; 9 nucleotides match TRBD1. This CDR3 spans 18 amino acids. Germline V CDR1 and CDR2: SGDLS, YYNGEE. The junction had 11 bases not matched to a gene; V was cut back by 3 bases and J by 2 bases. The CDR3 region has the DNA TGTGCCAGCAGCGGTTCCTCCCGGGACAGGGTCAACACCGGGGAGCTGTTTTTT. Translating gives CASSGSSRDRVNTGELFF. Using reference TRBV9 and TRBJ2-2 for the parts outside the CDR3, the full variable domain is DSGVTQTPKHLITATGQRVTLRCSPRSGDLSVYWYQQSLDQGLQFLIQYYNGEERAKGNILERFSAQQFPDLHSELNLSSLELGDSALYFCASSGSSRDRVNTGELFFGEGSRLTVL.

The CDR3 loop is CASTLLADPYEQYF. DNA for the CDR3: TGTGCCAGCACCCTACTAGCGGACCCCTACGAGCAGTACTTC. The chain is built from TRBV6-5 and TRBJ2-7; 8 bases align to TRBD2. CDR3 length equals 14 residues. The germline CDR1 and CDR2 sequences are MNHEY and SVGAGI. The V gene end was trimmed by 7 bases and the J gene end by 2 bases; junction bases not matched to a gene: 7.

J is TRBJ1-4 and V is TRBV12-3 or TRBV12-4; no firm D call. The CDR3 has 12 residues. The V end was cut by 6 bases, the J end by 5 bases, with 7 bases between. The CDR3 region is CASSRRNEKLFF. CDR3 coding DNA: TGTGCCAGCAGCCGTAGAAATGAAAAACTGTTTTTT.

CDR3 sequence (DNA): TGTGCCAGCAGGCATACAGGGGAAGGAAACACCATATATTTT. Its protein is CASRHTGEGNTIYF. This chain joins TRBV7-8 and TRBJ1-3; 7 nucleotides align to TRBD1. Unmatched junction bases numbered 6, after V lost 6 bases and J lost 4 bases. Per the germline V gene, CDR1 is SGHVS and CDR2 is FQNEAQ. The CDR3 has 14 amino acids.

The CDR3 is CASETGEKTQYF. The CDR3 nucleotides read TGTGCCAGTGAGACAGGGGAGAAGACCCAGTACTTC. This sequence joins TRBV30 and TRBJ2-5; 8 bases are shared with TRBD1. This CDR3 region has 12 residues. With V trimmed by 8 bases and J by 6 bases, 8 bases remained unmatched. From germline, CDR1 is GTSNPN and CDR2 SVGIG (reference sequence).

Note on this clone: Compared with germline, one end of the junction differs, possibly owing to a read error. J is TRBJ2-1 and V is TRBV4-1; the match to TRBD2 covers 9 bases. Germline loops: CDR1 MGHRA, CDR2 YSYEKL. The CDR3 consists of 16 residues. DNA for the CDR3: TGCGCCAGCACCCAACGGATTAGCGGGGGCTACAATGAGCAGTTCTTC. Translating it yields CASTQRISGGYNEQFF.

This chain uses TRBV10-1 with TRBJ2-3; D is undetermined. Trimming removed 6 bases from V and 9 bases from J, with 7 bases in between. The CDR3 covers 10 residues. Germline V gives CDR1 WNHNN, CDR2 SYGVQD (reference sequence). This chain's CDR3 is CASSVETQYF. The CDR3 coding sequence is TGCGCCAGCAGCGTCGAGACGCAGTATTTT.

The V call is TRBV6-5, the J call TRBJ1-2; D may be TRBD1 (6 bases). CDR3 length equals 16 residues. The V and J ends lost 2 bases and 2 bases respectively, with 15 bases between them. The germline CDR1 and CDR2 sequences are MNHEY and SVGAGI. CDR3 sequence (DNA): TGTGCCAGCAGTTACCGTCCGACAGGTCTAAACTATGGCTACACCTTC. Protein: CASSYRPTGLNYGYTF.

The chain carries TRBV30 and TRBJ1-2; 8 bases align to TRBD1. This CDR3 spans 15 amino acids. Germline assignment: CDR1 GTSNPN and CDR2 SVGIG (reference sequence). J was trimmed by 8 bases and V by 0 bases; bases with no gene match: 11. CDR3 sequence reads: CAWSVTGQGGEGYTF. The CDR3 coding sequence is TGTGCCTGGAGTGTAACCGGACAGGGTGGGGAGGGCTACACCTTC.

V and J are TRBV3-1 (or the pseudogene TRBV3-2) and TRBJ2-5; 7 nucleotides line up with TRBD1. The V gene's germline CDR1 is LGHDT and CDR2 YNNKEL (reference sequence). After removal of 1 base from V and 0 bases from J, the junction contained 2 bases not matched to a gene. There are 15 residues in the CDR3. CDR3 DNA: TGTGCCAGCAGCCAAGTTGGGACAGACCAAGAGACCCAGTACTTC. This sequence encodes CASSQVGTDQETQYF.

CDR3 region: CASKGTVSGNTIYF. DNA of the CDR3: TGTGCCAGCAAGGGGACAGTCTCTGGAAACACCATATATTTT. The J gene is TRBJ1-3, the V gene TRBV2, with 7 bases that match TRBD1. Germline CDR1 and CDR2: SNHLY and FYNNEI. The CDR3 totals 14 residues. After removal of 7 bases from V and 0 bases from J, the junction contained 3 bases not matched to a gene.

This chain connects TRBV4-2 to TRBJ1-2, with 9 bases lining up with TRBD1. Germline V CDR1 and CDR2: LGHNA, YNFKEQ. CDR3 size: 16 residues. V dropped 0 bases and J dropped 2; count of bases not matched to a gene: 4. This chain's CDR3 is CASSQDYTGGNYGYTF. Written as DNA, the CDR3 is TGTGCCAGCAGCCAAGACTATACAGGGGGCAACTATGGCTACACCTTC.

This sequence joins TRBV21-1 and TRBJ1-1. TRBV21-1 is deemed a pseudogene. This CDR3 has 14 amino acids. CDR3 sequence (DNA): TGTGCCAGCAGCAAAGGGGAGGGGAACACTGAAGCTTTCTTT. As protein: CASSKGEGNTEAFF.

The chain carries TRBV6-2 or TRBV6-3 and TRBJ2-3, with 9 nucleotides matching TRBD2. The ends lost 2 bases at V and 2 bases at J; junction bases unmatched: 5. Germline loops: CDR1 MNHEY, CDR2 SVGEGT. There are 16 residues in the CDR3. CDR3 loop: CASSYRLADYTDTQYF. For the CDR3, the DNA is TGTGCCAGCAGTTACAGACTAGCGGATTACACAGATACGCAGTATTTT.

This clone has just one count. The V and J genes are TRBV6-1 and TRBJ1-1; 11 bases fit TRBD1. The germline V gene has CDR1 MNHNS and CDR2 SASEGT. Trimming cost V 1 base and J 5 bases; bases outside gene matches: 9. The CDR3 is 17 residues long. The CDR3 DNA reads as TGTGCCAGCAGTGAAGGAATCGGGGACAGGGGGGGAACTGAAGCTTTCTTT. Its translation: CASSEGIGDRGGTEAFF.

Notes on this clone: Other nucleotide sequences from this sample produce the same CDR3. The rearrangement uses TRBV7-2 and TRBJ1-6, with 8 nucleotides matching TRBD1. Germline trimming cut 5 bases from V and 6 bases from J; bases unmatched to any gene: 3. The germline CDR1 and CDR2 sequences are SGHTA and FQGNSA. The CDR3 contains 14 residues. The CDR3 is CASSSDRGNSPLHF. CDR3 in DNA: TGTGCCAGCAGCAGCGACAGGGGTAATTCACCCCTCCACTTT. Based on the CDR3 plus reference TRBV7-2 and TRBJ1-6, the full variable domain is GAGVSQSPSNKVTEKGKDVELRCDPISGHTALYWYRQSLGQGLEFLIYFQGNSAPDKSGLPSDRFSAERTGGSVSTLTIQRTQQEDSAVYLCASSSDRGNSPLHFGNGTRLTVT.

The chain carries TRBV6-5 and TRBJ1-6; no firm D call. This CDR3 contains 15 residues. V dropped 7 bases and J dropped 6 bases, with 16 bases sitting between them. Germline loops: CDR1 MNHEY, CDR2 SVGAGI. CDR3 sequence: CASTGEVYPNSPLHF. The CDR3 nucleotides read TGTGCCAGCACTGGGGAGGTCTACCCTAATTCACCCCTCCACTTT.

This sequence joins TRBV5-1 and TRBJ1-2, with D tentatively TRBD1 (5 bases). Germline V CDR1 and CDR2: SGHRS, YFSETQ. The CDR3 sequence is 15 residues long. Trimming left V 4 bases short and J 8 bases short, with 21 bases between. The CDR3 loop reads CASSPAGTNWSGYTF. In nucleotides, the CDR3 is TGCGCCAGCAGCCCGGCAGGGACTAATTGGTCGGGCTACACCTTC.

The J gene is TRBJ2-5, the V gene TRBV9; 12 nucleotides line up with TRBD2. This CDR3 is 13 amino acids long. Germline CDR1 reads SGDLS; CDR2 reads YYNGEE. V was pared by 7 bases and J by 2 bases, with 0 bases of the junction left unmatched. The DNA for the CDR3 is TGTGCCAGCGGACTAGCGGGACAAGAGACCCAGTACTTC. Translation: CASGLAGQETQYF.

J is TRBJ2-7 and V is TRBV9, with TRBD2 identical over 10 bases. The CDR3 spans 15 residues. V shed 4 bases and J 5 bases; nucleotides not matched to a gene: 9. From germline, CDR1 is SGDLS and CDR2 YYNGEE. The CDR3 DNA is TGTGCCAGCAGCCTTTCGCGGCTAGCGGGGGACGAGCAGTACTTC. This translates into CASSLSRLAGDEQYF.

This CDR3 reads CASSQDHPGLGVTGELFF. DNA for the CDR3: TGCGCCAGCAGCCAAGATCATCCGGGACTAGGAGTCACCGGGGAGCTGTTTTTT. The chain carries TRBV4-3 and TRBJ2-2, with 8 bases that match TRBD2. The V gene's germline CDR1 is LGHNA and CDR2 YSLEER. V was clipped by 0 bases and J by 4 bases; unmatched bases: 10. The length of the CDR3 is 18 residues.

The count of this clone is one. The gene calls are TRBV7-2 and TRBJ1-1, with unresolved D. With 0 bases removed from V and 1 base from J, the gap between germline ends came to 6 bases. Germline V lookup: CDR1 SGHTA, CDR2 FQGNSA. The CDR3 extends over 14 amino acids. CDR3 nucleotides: TGTGCCAGCAGCTTAGCTGGGCGGAACACTGAAGCTTTCTTT. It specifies CASSLAGRNTEAFF.

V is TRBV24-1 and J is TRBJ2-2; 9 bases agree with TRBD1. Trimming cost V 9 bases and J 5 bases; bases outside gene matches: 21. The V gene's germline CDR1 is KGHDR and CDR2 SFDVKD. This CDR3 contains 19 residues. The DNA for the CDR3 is TGTGCCACCCGGAAAACCGGGACAGGGCTGCTTCCCCCAACCGGGGAGCTGTTTTTT. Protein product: CATRKTGTGLLPPTGELFF.

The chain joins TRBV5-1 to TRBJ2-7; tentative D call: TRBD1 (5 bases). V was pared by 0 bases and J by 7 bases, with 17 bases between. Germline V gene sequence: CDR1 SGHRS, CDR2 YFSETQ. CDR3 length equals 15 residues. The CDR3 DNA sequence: TGCGCCAGCAGCTTGGAGGTCAGCCGGTCAGGGGAGCAGTACTTC. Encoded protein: CASSLEVSRSGEQYF.

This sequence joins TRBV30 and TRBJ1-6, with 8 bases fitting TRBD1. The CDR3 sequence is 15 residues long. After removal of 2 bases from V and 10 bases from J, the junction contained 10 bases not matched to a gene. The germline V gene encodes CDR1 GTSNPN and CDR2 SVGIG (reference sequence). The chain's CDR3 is CAWSTPGTGKSPLHF. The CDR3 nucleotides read TGTGCCTGGAGTACCCCCGGGACAGGAAAATCACCCCTCCACTTT.

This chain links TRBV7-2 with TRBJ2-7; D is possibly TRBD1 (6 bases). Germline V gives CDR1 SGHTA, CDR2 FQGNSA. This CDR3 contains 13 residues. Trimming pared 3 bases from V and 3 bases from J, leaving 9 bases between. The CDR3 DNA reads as TGTGCCAGCAGCTTGCTGACAGGCTACGAGCAGTACTTC. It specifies CASSLLTGYEQYF.

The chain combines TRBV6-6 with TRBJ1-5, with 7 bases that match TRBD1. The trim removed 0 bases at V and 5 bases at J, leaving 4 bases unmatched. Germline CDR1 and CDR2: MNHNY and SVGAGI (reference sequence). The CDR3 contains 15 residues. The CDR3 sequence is CASSYSKGADQPQHF. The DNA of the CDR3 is TGTGCCAGCAGTTACTCGAAGGGGGCGGATCAGCCCCAGCATTTT.

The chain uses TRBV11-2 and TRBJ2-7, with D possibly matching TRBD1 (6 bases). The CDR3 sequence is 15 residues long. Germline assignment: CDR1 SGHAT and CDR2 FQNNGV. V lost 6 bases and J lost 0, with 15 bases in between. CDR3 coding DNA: TGTGCCAGCAGAAACCGGGACACCCGCTCCTACGAGCAGTACTTC. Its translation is CASRNRDTRSYEQYF.

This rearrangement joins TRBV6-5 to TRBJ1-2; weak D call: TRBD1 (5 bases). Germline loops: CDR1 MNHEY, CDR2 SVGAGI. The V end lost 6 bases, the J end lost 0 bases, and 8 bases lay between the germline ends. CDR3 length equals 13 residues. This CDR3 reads CASSGQANYGYTF. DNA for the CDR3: TGTGCCAGCAGCGGACAAGCTAACTATGGCTACACCTTC.